A single sample gave rise to the 7 T cell receptor beta chains below, sequenced in a study of regulatory T cells in long-lasting Graves disease. Arm-PCR with iRepertoire HTBI primers amplified the CDR3 regions for these TCR beta libraries. A single record per CDR3 protein comes from TCRdb applying MiXCR to the multiplex PCR reads. The profile shows more than 300,000 distinct CDR3 sequences, about 11% of them singletons. The sample's time point: newly diagnosed GD, antithyroid drugs for less than 3 months. The TCR library was made from RNA that had been extracted from PBMCs in TRIzol. The same sample was also studied in work on T cells in Graves' hyperthyroidism and ophthalmopathy.

The sequencing used peripheral blood mononuclear cells (PBMCs), collected at new diagnosis, from a patient treated with antithyroid drugs. These receptors originate from a woman between 18 and 29 years old with Graves disease.

The chain couples TRBV20-1 to TRBJ2-2; D remains unclear. The V gene lost 3 bases and the J gene lost 5 bases, with 10 bases spanning the gap. CDR3 length equals 13 residues. Germline CDR1 DFQATT, CDR2 SNEGSKA (reference sequence). CDR3 residues: CSARSAVTGELFF. The CDR3 region has the DNA TGCAGTGCTAGGAGTGCAGTAACCGGGGAGCTGTTTTTT.

This clonotype has at least ten counts. The V and J genes are TRBV20-1 and TRBJ2-7; D gene unclear. Trimming removed 1 base from V and 6 bases from J, with 19 bases in between. The CDR3 is 15 residues long. The V gene's germline CDR1 is DFQATT and CDR2 SNEGSKA (reference sequence). The CDR3 DNA is TGCAGTGCTAGAGGTTACGGTATTACGTGGGGCGAGCAGTACTTC. It codes for CSARGYGITWGEQYF.

This clonotype was seen more than once but under ten times. This chain links TRBV10-3 with TRBJ2-3; TRBD2 aligns across 11 bases. The CDR3 length is 17 residues. The V gene's germline CDR1 is ENHRY and CDR2 SYGVKD. The ends lost 3 bases at V and 7 bases at J; junction bases unmatched: 12. The CDR3 protein is CAISDMVGRLAGYTQYF. In nucleotides, the CDR3 is TGTGCCATCAGTGATATGGTGGGCAGACTAGCGGGATATACGCAGTATTTT.

This clonotype was seen ten or more times. J is TRBJ1-1 and V is TRBV7-3, with no clear D. Germline CDR1 is SGHTA and CDR2 is FQGTGA. The CDR3 sequence is 16 residues long. Trimming took off 0 bases at V and 0 bases at J, with 11 bases between the two ends. DNA of the CDR3: TGTGCCAGCAGCTTAACCTTTGGGATCATGAACACTGAAGCTTTCTTT. This gives the protein CASSLTFGIMNTEAFF.

There are many counts of this clonotype. This chain joins TRBV20-1 and TRBJ2-7, with 8 bases aligning to TRBD1. The CDR3 consists of 13 residues. The V and J ends lost 2 bases and 4 bases, in that order; junction bases with no gene match: 4. The germline V gene has CDR1 DFQATT and CDR2 SNEGSKA (reference sequence). The CDR3 sequence: CSARYRGSYEQYV. The CDR3 DNA reads as TGCAGTGCTAGATACAGGGGGAGTTACGAGCAGTACGTC.

In this sample, this clonotype turned up a few times. The rearrangement joins TRBV7-9 to TRBJ2-3; 9 bases map to TRBD1. CDR3 length equals 14 residues. J was trimmed by 8 bases and V by 0 bases; bases with no gene match: 3. Germline V gene lookup returns CDR1 SEHNR and CDR2 FQNEAQ (reference sequence). The CDR3 region has the DNA TGTGCCAGCAGCTTAGCGGAGACAGGGGGTACGCAGTATTTT. This codes for CASSLAETGGTQYF.

This clonotype was found a few times. The V call is TRBV27, the J call TRBJ2-1, with a weak D call TRBD1 (6 bases). The CDR3 length is 17 residues. V lost 2 bases and J 4 bases, leaving 18 bases between the germline ends. Germline values: CDR1 MNHEY, CDR2 SMNVEV (reference sequence). The CDR3 DNA reads as TGTGCCAGCAGTTTAAGGACAGTCGGTTCCCGGTACAATGAGCAGTTCTTC. Translating gives CASSLRTVGSRYNEQFF.